A selection of T cell receptor beta chains follows, all from one sample in a study of T cells after yellow fever vaccination. TCRdb re-called the 5' RACE reads with MiXCR, one entry per CDR3 protein. Of about 50,000 distinct CDR3 sequences listed, 7.4% are singletons. The sequenced sample was CD8+ T cells sorted from PBMCs, obtained around 14 days after the first yellow fever vaccination. The source is a man aged 18 to 30 who received the YFV17D yellow fever vaccine. CDR3s include the opening cysteine and the closing phenylalanine or tryptophan. D genes are given only for firm matches. Clone size is shown for a subset of rows, as once, few, many or a class of expanded clone.

clone_size d_call j_call v_call cdr3_nt cdr3_aa
many TRBD2 TRBJ2-7 TRBV30 TGTGCCTGGAGTGACCCCACAACTAGCGGGGGTTACGAGCAGTACTTC CAWSDPTTSGGYEQYF
many . TRBJ2-7 TRBV20-1 TGCAGTGCTAGAGATTTTAGCGGAACTTCAGGCGAGCAGTACTTC CSARDFSGTSGEQYF
many . TRBJ1-4 TRBV7-9 TGTGCCAGCAGCACTGGATGGGATGAAAAACTGTTTTTT CASSTGWDEKLFF
few TRBD2 TRBJ2-1 TRBV3-1 TGTGCCAGCAGCAAGCGGGGGAAGGGCAATGAGCAGTTCTTC CASSKRGKGNEQFF
. . TRBJ1-5 TRBV6-1 TGTGCCAGCAAACCGGGACATTATAGCAATCAGCCCCAGCATTTT CASKPGHYSNQPQHF
many TRBD2 TRBJ2-1 TRBV7-2 TGTGCCAGCAGCGTCGGACTAGCGGGGGGGCCGGTGGGTGAGCAGTTCTTC CASSVGLAGGPVGEQFF
. TRBD2 TRBJ2-5 TRBV2 TGTGCCAGCATCGCACTAGCGGGGTTGGTTGTAGAAGAGACCCAGTACTTC CASIALAGLVVEETQYF
many . TRBJ2-7 TRBV7-2 TGTGCCAGCAGCCCCCCGGAGGGCCCATACGAGCAGTACTTC CASSPPEGPYEQYF
many . TRBJ2-5 TRBV27 TGTGCCAGCAGACCTTTGGGGGGCCGTCCGGGAGAGACCCAGTACTTC CASRPLGGRPGETQYF
many TRBD1 TRBJ2-7 TRBV11-2 TGTGCCAGCAGCTTAGCCACACAGGGGGCGTTTGAGCAGTACTTC CASSLATQGAFEQYF
many . TRBJ2-1 TRBV7-8 TGTGCCAGCAGCTCCCTGGGGCAGGGTATGTTCGATGAGCAGTTCTTC CASSSLGQGMFDEQFF
many . TRBJ1-6 TRBV7-9 TGTGCCAGCAGCTTAGCTGGTGTCGGGAGGGTGGATTCACCCCTCCACTTT CASSLAGVGRVDSPLHF
many . TRBJ2-3 TRBV10-3 TGTGCCATCAGTGAGCCCCCCGACGGGGGCGCCGGGGGGCGTAGCACAGATACGCAGTATTTT CAISEPPDGGAGGRSTDTQYF
many TRBD1 TRBJ1-1 TRBV5-1 TGCGCCAGCCGTACCGGGACAGGGGGCGAGGGCACTGAAGCTTTCTTT CASRTGTGGEGTEAFF
. . TRBJ1-6 TRBV19 TGTGCCAGGGCAAGGGCTGCCGAACCCCTCCACTTT CARARAAEPLHF
few TRBD1 TRBJ1-5 TRBV19 TGTGCCAGTAGTATACCCCTATCGGGACAGGGGGGAAGCCAGCCCCAGCATTTT CASSIPLSGQGGSQPQHF
many . TRBJ1-5 TRBV9 TGTGCCAGCAGCGTAGGAGGGGGTCCCAATCAGCCCCAGCATTTT CASSVGGGPNQPQHF
few TRBD1 TRBJ2-7 TRBV11-2 TGTGCCAGCAGCTTAGGTAGGCAGGGGGCTAGCGAGCAGTACTTC CASSLGRQGASEQYF
many . TRBJ2-7 TRBV6-2/TRBV6-3 TGTGCCAGCAGTTACTCGAAGGGGTACGAGCAGTACTTC CASSYSKGYEQYF
. . TRBJ2-7 TRBV6-5 TGTGCCAGCAGTTACTCGTCGAGGAGCTACGAGCAGTACTTC CASSYSSRSYEQYF